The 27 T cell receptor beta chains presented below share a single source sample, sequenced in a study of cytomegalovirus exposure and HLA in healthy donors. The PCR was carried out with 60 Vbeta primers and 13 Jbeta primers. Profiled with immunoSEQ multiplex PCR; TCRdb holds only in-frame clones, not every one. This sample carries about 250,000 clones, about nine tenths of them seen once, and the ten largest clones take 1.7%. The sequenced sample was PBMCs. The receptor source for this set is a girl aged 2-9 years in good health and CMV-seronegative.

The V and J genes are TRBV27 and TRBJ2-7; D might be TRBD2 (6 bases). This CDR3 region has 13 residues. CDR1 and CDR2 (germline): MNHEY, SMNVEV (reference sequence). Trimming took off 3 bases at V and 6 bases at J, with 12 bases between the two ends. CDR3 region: CASSLVGTREQYF. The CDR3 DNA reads TGTGCCAGCAGTTTGGTAGGGACTCGCGAGCAGTACTTC.

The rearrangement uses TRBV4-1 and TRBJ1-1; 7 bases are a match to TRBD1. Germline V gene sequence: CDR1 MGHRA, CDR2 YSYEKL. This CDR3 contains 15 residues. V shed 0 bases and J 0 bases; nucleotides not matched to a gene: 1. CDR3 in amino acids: CASSQEGQLNTEAFF. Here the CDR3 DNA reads TGCGCCAGCAGCCAAGAGGGACAGTTGAACACTGAAGCTTTCTTT.

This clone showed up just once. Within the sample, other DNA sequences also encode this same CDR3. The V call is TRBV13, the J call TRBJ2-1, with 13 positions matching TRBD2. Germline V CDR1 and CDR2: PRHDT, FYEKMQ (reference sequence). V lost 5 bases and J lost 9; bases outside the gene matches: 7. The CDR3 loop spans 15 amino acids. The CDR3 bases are TGTGCCAGCAGCACCGGACTAGCGGGAGTGGGTGAGCAGTTCTTC. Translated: CASSTGLAGVGEQFF.

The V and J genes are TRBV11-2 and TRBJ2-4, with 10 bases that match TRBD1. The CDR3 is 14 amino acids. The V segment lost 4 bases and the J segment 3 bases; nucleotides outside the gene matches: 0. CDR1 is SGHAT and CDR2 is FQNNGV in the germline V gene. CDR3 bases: TGTGCCAGCAGCTGGACAGGGGGCAAAAACATTCAGTACTTC. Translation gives CASSWTGGKNIQYF.

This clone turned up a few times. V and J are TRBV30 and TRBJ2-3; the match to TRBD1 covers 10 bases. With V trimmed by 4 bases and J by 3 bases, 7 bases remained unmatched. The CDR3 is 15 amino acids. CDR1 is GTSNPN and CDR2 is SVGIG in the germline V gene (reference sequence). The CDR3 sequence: CAWIARDRGTDTQYF. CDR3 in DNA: TGTGCCTGGATCGCCCGGGACAGGGGAACAGATACGCAGTATTTT.

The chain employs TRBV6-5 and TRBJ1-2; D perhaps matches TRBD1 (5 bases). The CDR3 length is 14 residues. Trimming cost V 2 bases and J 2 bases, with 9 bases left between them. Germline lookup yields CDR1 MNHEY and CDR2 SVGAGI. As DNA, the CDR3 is TGTGCCAGCAGTTACCAGGACACCAACTATGGCTACACCTTC. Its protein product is CASSYQDTNYGYTF.

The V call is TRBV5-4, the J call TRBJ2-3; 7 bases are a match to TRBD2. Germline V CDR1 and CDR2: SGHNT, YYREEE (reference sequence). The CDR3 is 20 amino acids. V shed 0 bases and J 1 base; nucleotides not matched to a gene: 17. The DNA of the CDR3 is TGTGCCAGCAGCTTGGATGGGAGGGGAATTAGGGGTGAGGGCACAGATACGCAGTATTTT. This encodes CASSLDGRGIRGEGTDTQYF.

The CDR3 DNA sequence: TGTGCCAGCAGCAGAGGGACAGGGTACGGGGAGCTGTTTTTT. This gives the protein CASSRGTGYGELFF. The rearrangement links TRBV5-6 to TRBJ2-2, with 9 positions matching TRBD1. The J segment lost 7 bases and the V segment lost 4 bases, leaving 5 bases of the junction unmatched. The CDR3 extends over 14 amino acids. Germline V CDR1 and CDR2: SGHDT, YYEEEE.

The CDR3 region is CASSQDNTDTQYF. The CDR3 region has the DNA TGTGCCAGCAGCCAGGACAACACAGATACGCAGTATTTT. The rearrangement uses TRBV6-5 and TRBJ2-3, with a weak D call TRBD1 (5 bases). The CDR3 extends over 13 amino acids. Germline-derived CDR1 and CDR2 are MNHEY and SVGAGI. V was pared by 6 bases and J by 2 bases, with 9 bases between.

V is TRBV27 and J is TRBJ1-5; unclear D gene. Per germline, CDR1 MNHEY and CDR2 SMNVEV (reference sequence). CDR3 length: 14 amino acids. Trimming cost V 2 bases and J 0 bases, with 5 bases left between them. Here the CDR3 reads CASSLRGSNQPQHF. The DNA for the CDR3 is TGTGCCAGCAGTTTACGGGGTAGCAATCAGCCCCAGCATTTT.

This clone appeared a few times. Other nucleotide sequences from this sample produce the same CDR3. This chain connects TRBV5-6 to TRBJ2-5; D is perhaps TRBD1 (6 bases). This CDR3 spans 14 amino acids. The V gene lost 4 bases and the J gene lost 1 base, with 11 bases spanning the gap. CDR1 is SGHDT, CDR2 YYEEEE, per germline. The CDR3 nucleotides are TGTGCCAGCAGCCCAACAGGGATCCAAGAGACCCAGTACTTC. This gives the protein CASSPTGIQETQYF.

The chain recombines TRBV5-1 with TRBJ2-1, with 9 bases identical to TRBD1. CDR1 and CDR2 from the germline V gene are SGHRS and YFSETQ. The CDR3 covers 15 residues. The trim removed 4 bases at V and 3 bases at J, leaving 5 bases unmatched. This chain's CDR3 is CASSTRDRVYNEQFF. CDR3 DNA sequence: TGCGCCAGCAGCACCCGGGACAGGGTCTACAATGAGCAGTTCTTC.

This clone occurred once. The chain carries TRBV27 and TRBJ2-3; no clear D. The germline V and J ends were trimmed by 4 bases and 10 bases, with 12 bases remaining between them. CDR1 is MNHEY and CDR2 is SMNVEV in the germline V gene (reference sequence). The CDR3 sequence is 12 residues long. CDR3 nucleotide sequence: TGTGCCAGCAGTTCATTCATGAGCGCGCAGTATTTT. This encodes CASSSFMSAQYF.

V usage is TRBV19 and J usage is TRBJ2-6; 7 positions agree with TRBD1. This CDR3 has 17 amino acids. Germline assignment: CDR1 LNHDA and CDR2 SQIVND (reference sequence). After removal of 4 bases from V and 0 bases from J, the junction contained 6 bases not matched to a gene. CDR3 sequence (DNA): TGTGCCAGTAGTAGGACAGGTCGTAGCTCTGGGGCCAACGTCCTGACTTTC. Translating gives CASSRTGRSSGANVLTF.

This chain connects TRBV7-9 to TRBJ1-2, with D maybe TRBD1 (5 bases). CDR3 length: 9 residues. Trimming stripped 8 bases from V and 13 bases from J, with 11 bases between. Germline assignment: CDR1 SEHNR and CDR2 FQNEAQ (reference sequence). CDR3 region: CASGRGSTF. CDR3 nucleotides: TGTGCCAGCGGAAGGGGCAGCACCTTC. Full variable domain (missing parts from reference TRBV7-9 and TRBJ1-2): DTGVSQNPRHKITKRGQNVTFRCDPISEHNRLYWYRQTLGQGPEFLTYFQNEAQLEKSRLLSDRFSAERPKGSFSTLEIQRTEQGDSAMYLCASGRGSTFGSGTRLTVV.

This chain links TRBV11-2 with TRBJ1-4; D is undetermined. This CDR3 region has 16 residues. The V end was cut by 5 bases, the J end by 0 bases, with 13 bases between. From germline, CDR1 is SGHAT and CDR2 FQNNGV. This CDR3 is CASSMEHLATNEKLFF. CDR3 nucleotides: TGTGCCAGCAGCATGGAGCACCTTGCAACTAATGAAAAACTGTTTTTT. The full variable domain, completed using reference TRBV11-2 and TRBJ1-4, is EAGVAQSPRYKIIEKRQSVAFWCNPISGHATLYWYQQILGQGPKLLIQFQNNGVVDDSQLPKDRFSAERLKGVDSTLKIQPAKLEDSAVYLCASSMEHLATNEKLFFGSGTQLSVL.

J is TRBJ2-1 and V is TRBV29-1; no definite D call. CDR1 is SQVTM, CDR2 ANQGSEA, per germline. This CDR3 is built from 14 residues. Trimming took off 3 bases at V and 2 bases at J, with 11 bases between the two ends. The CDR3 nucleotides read TGCAGCGTTGACTATATACGCGCCTACAATGAGCAGTTCTTC. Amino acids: CSVDYIRAYNEQFF.

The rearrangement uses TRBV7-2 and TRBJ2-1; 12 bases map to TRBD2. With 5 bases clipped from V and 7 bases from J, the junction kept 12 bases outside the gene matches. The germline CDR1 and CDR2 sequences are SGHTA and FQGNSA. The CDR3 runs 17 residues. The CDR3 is CASSTGGLAGIGNEQFF. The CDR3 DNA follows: TGTGCCAGCAGCACCGGAGGACTAGCGGGAATAGGAAATGAGCAGTTCTTC.

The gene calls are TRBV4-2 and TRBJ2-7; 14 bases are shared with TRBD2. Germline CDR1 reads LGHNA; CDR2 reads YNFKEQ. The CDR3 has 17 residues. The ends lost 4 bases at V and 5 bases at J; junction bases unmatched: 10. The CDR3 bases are TGTGCCAGCAGCCCACCACGGACTAGCGGGAGGTCCCACGAGCAGTACTTC. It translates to CASSPPRTSGRSHEQYF.

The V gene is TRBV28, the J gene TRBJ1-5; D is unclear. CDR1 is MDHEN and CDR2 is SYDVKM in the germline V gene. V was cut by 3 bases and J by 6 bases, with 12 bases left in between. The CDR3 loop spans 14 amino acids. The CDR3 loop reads CASSLRVEAQPQHF. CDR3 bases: TGTGCCAGCAGTTTGAGGGTGGAGGCTCAGCCCCAGCATTTT. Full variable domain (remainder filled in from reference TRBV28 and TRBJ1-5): DVKVTQSSRYLVKRTGEKVFLECVQDMDHENMFWYRQDPGLGLRLIYFSYDVKMKEKGDIPEGYSVSREKKERFSLILESASTNQTSMYLCASSLRVEAQPQHFGDGTRLSIL.

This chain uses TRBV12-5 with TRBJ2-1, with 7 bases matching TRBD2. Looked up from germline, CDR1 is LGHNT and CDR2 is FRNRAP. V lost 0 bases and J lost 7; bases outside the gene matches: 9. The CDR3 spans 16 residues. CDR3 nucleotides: TGTGCTAGTGGTTTGGTAATCCAGCGGGGATGGAATGAGCAGTTCTTC. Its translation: CASGLVIQRGWNEQFF.

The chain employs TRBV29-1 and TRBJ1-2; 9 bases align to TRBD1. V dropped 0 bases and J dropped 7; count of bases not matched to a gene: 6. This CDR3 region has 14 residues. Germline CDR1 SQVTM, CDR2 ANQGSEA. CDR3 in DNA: TGCAGCGTTGAAGATCTAACAGGGGGCCGTGGCTACACCTTC. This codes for CSVEDLTGGRGYTF.

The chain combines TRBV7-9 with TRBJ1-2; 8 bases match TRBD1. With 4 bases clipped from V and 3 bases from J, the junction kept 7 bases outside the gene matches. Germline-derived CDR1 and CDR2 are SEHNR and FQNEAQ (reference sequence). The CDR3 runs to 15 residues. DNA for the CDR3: TGTGCCAGCAGCTCGAGGACAGGGAGGGACTATGGCTACACCTTC. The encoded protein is CASSSRTGRDYGYTF.

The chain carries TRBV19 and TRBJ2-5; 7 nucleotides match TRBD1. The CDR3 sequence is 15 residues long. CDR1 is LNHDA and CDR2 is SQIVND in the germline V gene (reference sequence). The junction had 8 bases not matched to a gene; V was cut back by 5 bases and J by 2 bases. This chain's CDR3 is CASSAYRGPQETQYF. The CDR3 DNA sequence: TGTGCCAGTAGTGCCTACAGGGGCCCACAAGAGACCCAGTACTTC.

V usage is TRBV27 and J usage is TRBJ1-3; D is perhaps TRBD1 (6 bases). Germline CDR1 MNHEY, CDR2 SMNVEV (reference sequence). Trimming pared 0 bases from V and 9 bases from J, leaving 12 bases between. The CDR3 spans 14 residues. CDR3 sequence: CASSLSMIGGTIYF. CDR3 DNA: TGTGCCAGCAGTTTATCGATGATAGGGGGCACCATATATTTT.

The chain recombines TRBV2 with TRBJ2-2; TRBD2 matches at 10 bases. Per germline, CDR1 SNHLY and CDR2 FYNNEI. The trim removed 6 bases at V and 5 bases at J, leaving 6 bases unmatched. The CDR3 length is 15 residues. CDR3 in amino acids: CASSWQRGGTGELFF. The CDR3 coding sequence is TGTGCCAGCAGCTGGCAGCGGGGGGGGACCGGGGAGCTGTTTTTT.

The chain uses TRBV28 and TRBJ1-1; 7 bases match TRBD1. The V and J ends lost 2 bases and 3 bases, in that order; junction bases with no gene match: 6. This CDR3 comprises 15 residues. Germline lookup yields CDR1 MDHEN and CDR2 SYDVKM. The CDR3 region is CASSLLRQGDTEAFF. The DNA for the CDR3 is TGTGCCAGCAGTTTACTTCGGCAGGGGGACACTGAAGCTTTCTTT.